This is a list of T cell receptor beta chains from one sample in a study of vaccination and CD4 T cells after COVID-19. Their target antigens are unknown. TCRdb re-analysed the PCR reads in MiXCR, keeping a single row per CDR3 protein. The sample yields 25,000 to 30,000 distinct CDR3 sequences, roughly two fifths seen once. The sample here was CD4+ T cells from blood, cultured in vitro, taken about 7 months after SARS-CoV-2 vaccination. Every receptor here comes from a human donor who had recovered from COVID-19. The CDR3 runs from the conserved cysteine through the conserved F or W. Each record gives: J gene, D gene, V gene, clone size, CDR3 length, CDR3 protein, CDR3 DNA. A D gene is named only where the DNA matches it firmly. Clone sizes are given selectively: once, few, many, or a class where the clone is expanded.

>TRBJ2-7|TRBD1|TRBV6-5|few|15
CASSYDGTGNYEQYF
TGTGCCAGCAGTTACGATGGGACAGGGAACTACGAGCAGTACTTC
>TRBJ2-1|TRBD2|TRBV11-1|-|13
CASSQATSGNLFF
TGTGCCAGCAGCCAGGCTACTAGCGGGAACCTGTTCTTC
>TRBJ2-1|TRBD2|TRBV7-9|few|15
CASSLVGLAANEQFF
TGTGCCAGCAGCTTAGTGGGACTAGCGGCAAATGAGCAGTTCTTC
>TRBJ2-2|-|TRBV7-2|-|13
CASSLVIPGELFF
TGTGCCAGCAGCTTAGTAATACCCGGGGAGCTGTTTTTT
>TRBJ2-1|-|TRBV28|-|11
CASSTYNEQFF
TGTGCCAGCAGTACCTACAATGAGCAGTTCTTC
>TRBJ2-7|TRBD1|TRBV28|-|15
CASSPITGQGSEQYF
TGTGCCAGCAGTCCAATTACGGGACAGGGGAGCGAGCAGTACTTC
>TRBJ2-1|TRBD2|TRBV5-4|-|18
CASTPGTSGSLGYNEQFF
TGTGCCAGCACCCCTGGGACTAGCGGGAGCCTCGGCTACAATGAGCAGTTCTTC
>TRBJ1-1|TRBD1|TRBV20-1|few|12
CSAPGTGAEAFF
TGCAGTGCCCCCGGGACAGGGGCTGAAGCTTTCTTT
>TRBJ2-5|-|TRBV10-1|-|8
CANLTQYF
TGCGCCAACCTAACCCAGTACTTC
>TRBJ1-2|TRBD1|TRBV20-1|-|12
CSADPGGYGYTF
TGCAGTGCTGATCCAGGGGGCTATGGCTACACCTTC
>TRBJ1-1|-|TRBV28|-|13
CASSDTGYAEAFF
TGTGCCAGCAGTGATACAGGGTATGCTGAAGCTTTCTTT
>TRBJ2-5|TRBD1|TRBV20-1|-|16
CSATLGGTGGVSTQYF
TGCAGTGCCACGTTGGGCGGTACAGGGGGAGTCTCGACCCAGTACTTC
>TRBJ2-5|TRBD2|TRBV29-1|-|10
CSVVAGTQYF
TGCAGCGTTGTAGCGGGGACCCAGTACTTC
>TRBJ2-1|TRBD2|TRBV7-8|-|16
CASSSKSGIPTNEQFF
TGTGCCAGCAGCTCAAAGAGCGGGATCCCTACCAATGAGCAGTTCTTC
>TRBJ2-3|-|TRBV20-1|-|16
CSASPGVAGPTDTQYF
TGCAGTGCTAGTCCAGGGGTAGCGGGTCCCACAGATACGCAGTATTTT
>TRBJ1-5|-|TRBV27|-|14
CASSLSDSNQPQHF
TGTGCCAGCAGTTTGTCGGATAGCAATCAGCCCCAGCATTTT
>TRBJ2-7|TRBD1|TRBV4-2|-|14
CASSQWDRSYEQYF
TGTGCCAGCAGCCAATGGGACAGAAGTTACGAGCAGTACTTC
>TRBJ1-1|-|TRBV28|-|16
CASSQGRAPTNTEAFF
TGTGCCAGCAGTCAAGGCAGGGCCCCAACAAACACTGAAGCTTTCTTT
>TRBJ2-3|TRBD2|TRBV20-1|-|17
CSATITGTRRSTDTQYF
TGCAGTGCTACCATCACGGGGACTAGGAGGAGCACAGATACGCAGTATTTT
>TRBJ2-7|TRBD2|TRBV19|-|14
CASSISGRSGEQYF
TGTGCCAGTAGTATAAGCGGGAGATCTGGCGAGCAGTACTTC
>TRBJ2-1|TRBD2|TRBV20-1|few|16
CSAREVSSGNPYEQFF
TGCAGTGCTAGAGAGGTATCTAGCGGGAATCCCTATGAGCAGTTCTTC